Listed here is a single T cell receptor beta chain. This record belongs to a study of blood T cell repertoires in COVID-19. Study overall: PBMCs, B-cell-depleted T cells, or T cells provided the cDNA or gDNA that made up the material.

TCRdb's copy holds only in-frame clones and misses some; the assay was immunoSEQ multiplex PCR. This sample has about 520,000 clones, with approximately 83% found just once. The junction had 9 bases not matched to a gene; V was cut back by 7 bases and J by 8 bases. Germline lookup yields CDR1 LNHDA and CDR2 SQIVND (reference sequence). The CDR3 has 14 residues. This sequence joins TRBV19 and TRBJ1-2; 11 positions agree with TRBD1. The TCR was taken from a human donor in a cohort sampled during active COVID-19. The sequenced material came from peripheral blood. CDR3 bases: TGTGCCAGTACCATGGACAGGGGGCTACTGGGCTACACCTTC. This encodes CASTMDRGLLGYTF.